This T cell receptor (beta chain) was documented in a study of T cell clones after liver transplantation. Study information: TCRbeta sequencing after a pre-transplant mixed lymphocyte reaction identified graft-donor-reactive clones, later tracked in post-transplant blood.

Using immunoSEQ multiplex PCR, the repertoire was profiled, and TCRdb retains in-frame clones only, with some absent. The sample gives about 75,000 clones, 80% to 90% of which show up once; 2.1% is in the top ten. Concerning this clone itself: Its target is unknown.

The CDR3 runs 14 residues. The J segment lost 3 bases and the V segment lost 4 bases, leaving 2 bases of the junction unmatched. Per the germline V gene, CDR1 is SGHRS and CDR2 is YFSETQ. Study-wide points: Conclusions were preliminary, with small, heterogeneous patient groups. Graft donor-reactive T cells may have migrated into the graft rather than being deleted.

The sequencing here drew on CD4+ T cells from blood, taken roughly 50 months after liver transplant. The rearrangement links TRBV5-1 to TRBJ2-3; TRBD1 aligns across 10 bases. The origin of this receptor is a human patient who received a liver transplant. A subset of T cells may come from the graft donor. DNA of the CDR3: TGCGCCAGCAGCATGGACAGGGGGACAGATACGCAGTATTTT. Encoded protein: CASSMDRGTDTQYF.